Listed here is a single T cell receptor (beta chain). Its target is unknown. Regarding treatment: approximately 18 received Ad26.COV2.S at low or high dose, single or two shots; 5 received placebo; per-sample allocation not given. Sampling was done on day 63 after the first vaccine or placebo injection. The sample belongs to a study of Ad26.COV2.S vaccination and SARS-CoV-2 variants. About the research overall: Administration of Ad26.COV2.S was intramuscular, either once or twice 56 days apart.

General study points: Relative to placebo recipients, vaccine recipients exhibited elevated spike-specific TCR breadth. Placebo recipients and vaccine recipients were similar in non-spike TCR breadth.

This CDR3 is 13 amino acids long. CDR1 and CDR2 from the germline V gene are SGHRS and YFSETQ. Trimming pared 0 bases from V and 6 bases from J, leaving 9 bases between. Assay: immunoSEQ multiplex PCR; the TCRdb copy retains only in-frame clones and omits some. Among 300,000 to 400,000 clones listed, roughly 84% were seen once. The source material was peripheral blood, sampled in a trial of Ad26.COV2.S vaccine versus placebo. This receptor was identified in a person aged 18 to 59 who received the Ad26.COV2.S COVID-19 vaccine or a placebo. The genes are TRBV5-1 and TRBJ1-2; D not certain. The DNA for the CDR3 is TGCGCCAGCAGCTTGGCGGGCCCCGATGGCTACACCTTC. This encodes CASSLAGPDGYTF.